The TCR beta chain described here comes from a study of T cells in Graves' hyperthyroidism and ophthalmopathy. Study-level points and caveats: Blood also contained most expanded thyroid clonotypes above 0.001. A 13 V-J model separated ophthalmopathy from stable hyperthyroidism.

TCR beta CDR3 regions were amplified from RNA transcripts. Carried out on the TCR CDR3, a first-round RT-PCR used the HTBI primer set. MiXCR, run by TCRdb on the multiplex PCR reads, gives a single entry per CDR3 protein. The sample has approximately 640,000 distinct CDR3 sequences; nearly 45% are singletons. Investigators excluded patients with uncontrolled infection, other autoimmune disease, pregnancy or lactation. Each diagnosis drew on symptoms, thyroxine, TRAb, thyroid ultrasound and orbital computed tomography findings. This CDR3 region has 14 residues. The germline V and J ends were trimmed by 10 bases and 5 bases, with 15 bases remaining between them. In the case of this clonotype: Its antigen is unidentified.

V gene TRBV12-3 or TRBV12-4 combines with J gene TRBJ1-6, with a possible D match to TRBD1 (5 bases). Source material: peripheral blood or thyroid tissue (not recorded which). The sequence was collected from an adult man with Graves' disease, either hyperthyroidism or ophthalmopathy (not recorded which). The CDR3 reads CATKSRVNNSPLHF. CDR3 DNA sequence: TGTGCCACTAAGTCCAGGGTGAATAATTCACCCCTCCACTTT.